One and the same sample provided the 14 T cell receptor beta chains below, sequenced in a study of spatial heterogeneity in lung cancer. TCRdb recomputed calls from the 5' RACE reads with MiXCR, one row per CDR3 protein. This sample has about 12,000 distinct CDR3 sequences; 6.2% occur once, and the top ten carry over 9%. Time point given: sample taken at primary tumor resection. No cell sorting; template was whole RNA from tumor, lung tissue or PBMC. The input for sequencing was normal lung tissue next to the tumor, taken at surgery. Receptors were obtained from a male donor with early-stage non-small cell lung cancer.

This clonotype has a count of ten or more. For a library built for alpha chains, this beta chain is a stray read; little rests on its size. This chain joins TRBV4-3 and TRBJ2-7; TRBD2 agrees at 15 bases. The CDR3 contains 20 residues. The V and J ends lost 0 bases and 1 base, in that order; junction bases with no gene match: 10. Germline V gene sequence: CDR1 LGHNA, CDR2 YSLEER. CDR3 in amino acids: CASSQDRTSGRADLSYEQYF. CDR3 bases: TGCGCCAGCAGCCAAGATCGGACTAGCGGGAGGGCCGACTTATCCTACGAGCAGTACTTC.

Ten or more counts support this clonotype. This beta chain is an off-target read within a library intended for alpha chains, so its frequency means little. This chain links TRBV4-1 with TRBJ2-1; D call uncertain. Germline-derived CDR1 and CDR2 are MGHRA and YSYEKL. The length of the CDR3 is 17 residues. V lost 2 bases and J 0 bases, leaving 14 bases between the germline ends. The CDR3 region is CASSQRHGPSSYNEQFF. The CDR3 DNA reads TGCGCCAGCAGCCAAAGGCACGGACCCAGCTCCTACAATGAGCAGTTCTTC.

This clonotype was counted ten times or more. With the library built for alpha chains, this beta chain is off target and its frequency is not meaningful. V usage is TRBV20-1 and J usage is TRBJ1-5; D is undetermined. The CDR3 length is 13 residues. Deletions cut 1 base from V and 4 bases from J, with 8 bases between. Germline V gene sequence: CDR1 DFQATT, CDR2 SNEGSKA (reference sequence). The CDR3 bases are TGCAGTGCTAGAGGGTCCCCGAATCAGCCCCAGCATTTT. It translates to CSARGSPNQPQHF.

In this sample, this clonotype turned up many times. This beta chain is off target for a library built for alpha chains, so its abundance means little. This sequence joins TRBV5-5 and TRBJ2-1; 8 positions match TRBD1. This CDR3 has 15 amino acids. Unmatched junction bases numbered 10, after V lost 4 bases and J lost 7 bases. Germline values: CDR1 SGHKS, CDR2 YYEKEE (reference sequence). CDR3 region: CASSRDSRQGNEQFF. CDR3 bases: TGTGCCAGCAGCCGGGACTCTAGACAGGGGAATGAGCAGTTCTTC.

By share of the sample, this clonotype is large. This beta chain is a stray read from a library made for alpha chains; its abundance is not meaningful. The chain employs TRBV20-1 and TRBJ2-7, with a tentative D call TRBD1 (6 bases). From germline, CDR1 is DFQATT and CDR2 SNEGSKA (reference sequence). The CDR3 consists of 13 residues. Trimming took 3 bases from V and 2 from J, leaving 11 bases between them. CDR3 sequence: CSARSQGPYEQYF. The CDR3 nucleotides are TGCAGTGCTAGGAGTCAGGGGCCCTACGAGCAGTACTTC.

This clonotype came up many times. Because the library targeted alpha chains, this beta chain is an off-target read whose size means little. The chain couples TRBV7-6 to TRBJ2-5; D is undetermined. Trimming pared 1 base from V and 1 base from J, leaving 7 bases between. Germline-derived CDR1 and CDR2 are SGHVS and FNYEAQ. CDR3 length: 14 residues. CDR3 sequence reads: CASSLGSVQETQYF. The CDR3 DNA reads TGTGCCAGCAGCTTAGGCTCAGTCCAAGAGACCCAGTACTTC.

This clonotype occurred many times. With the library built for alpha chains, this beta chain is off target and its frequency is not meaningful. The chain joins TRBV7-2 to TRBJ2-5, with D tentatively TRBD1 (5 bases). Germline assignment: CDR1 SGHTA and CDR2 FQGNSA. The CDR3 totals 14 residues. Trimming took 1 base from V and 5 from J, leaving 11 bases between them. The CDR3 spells CASSLVPGWETQYF. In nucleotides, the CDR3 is TGTGCCAGCAGCTTAGTCCCAGGGTGGGAGACCCAGTACTTC. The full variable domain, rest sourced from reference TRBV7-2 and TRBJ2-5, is GAGVSQSPSNKVTEKGKDVELRCDPISGHTALYWYRQSLGQGLEFLIYFQGNSAPDKSGLPSDRFSAERTGGSVSTLTIQRTQQEDSAVYLCASSLVPGWETQYFGPGTRLLVL.

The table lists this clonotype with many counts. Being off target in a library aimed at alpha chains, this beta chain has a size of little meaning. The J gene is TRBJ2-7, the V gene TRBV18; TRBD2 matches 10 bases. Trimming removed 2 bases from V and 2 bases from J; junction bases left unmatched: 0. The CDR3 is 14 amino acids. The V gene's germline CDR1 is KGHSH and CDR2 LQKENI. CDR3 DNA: TGTGCCAGCTCACCAGGACTAGCGGCCTACGAGCAGTACTTC. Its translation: CASSPGLAAYEQYF.

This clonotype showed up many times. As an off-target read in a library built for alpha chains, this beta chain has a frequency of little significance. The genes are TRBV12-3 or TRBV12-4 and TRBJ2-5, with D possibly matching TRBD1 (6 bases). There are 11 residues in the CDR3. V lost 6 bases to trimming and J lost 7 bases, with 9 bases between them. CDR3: CASRARGTQYF. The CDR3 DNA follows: TGTGCCAGCAGGGCCAGGGGGACCCAGTACTTC.

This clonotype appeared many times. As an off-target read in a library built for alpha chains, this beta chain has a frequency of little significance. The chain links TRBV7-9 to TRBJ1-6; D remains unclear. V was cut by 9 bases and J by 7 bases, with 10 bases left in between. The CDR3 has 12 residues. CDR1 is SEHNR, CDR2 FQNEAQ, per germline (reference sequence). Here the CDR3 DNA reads TGTGCCAGTACCCAGGCAAATTCACCCCTCCACTTT. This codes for CASTQANSPLHF.

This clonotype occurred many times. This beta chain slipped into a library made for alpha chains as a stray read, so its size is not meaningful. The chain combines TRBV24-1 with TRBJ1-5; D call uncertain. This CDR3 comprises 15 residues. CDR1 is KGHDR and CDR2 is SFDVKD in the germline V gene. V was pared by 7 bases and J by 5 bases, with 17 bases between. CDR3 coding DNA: TGTGCCACCAGCGCGGTATCGTCATCTTATCAGCCCCAGCATTTT. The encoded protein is CATSAVSSSYQPQHF.

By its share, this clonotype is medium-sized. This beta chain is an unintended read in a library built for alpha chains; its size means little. The CDR3 nucleotides are TGTGCCAGCGGACAGGCTGCGGAGACCCAGTACTTC. Residues: CASGQAAETQYF. This chain joins TRBV6-6 and TRBJ2-5; TRBD1 matches at 7 bases. This CDR3 region has 12 residues. The germline gives CDR1 MNHNY, CDR2 SVGAGI (reference sequence). V was clipped by 8 bases and J by 5 bases; unmatched bases: 5.

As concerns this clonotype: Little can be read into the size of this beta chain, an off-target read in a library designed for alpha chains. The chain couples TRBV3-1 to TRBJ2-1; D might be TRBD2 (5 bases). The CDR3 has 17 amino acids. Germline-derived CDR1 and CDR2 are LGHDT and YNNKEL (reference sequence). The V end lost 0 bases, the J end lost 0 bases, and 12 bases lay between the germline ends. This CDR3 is CASSQESAGNSYNEQFF. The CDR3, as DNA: TGTGCCAGCAGCCAAGAGTCTGCGGGCAACTCCTACAATGAGCAGTTCTTC.

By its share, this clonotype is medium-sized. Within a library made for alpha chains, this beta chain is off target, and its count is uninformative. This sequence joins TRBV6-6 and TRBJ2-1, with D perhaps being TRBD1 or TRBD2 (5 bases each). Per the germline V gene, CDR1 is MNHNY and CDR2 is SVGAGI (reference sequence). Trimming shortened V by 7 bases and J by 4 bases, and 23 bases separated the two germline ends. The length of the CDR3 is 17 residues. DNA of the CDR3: TGTGCCAGCACCCTCTTTAAGGGCCGAGGGACGTACAATGAGCAGTTCTTC. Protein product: CASTLFKGRGTYNEQFF.